Presented here are 4 T cell receptor beta chains from one specimen sequenced in a study of cytomegalovirus exposure and HLA in healthy donors. The PCR made use of 60 Vbeta and 13 Jbeta primers. Only in-frame clones appear in the TCRdb table, and some are missing; sequencing was by immunoSEQ multiplex PCR. The table has about 120,000 clones, around four fifths seen once. Sequenced sample: PBMCs. The source is a man in his forties or fifties in good health and CMV-seronegative.

The chain couples TRBV7-9 to TRBJ1-1; weak D call: TRBD1 (5 bases). The CDR3 sequence is 14 residues long. Germline V CDR1 and CDR2: SEHNR, FQNEAQ (reference sequence). The V gene lost 1 base and the J gene lost 3 bases, with 9 bases spanning the gap. The CDR3 reads CASSLGWGDTEAFF. In nucleotides, the CDR3 is TGTGCCAGCAGCTTAGGTTGGGGGGACACTGAAGCTTTCTTT.

The CDR3 is CASSPEQDRPQFF. CDR3 DNA: TGCGCCAGCAGCCCTGAACAGGACCGCCCGCAGTTCTTC. The genes are TRBV4-3 and TRBJ2-1; possibly TRBD1 for D (5 bases). Looked up from germline, CDR1 is LGHNA and CDR2 is YSLEER. Between the trimmed V and J ends, which lost 4 bases and 12 bases, there was a span of 16 bases. CDR3 length: 13 amino acids.

V gene TRBV18 combines with J gene TRBJ1-2; 9 bases match TRBD1. The CDR3 consists of 15 residues. Germline CDR1 is KGHSH and CDR2 is LQKENI. Losses at the gene ends were 6 bases for V and 0 bases for J; bases not matched to a gene: 5. CDR3 nucleotide sequence: TGTGCCAGCTCGGGGGGACAGGGAGCTAACTATGGCTACACCTTC. This translates into CASSGGQGANYGYTF.

The rearrangement links TRBV6-5 to TRBJ1-2; TRBD1 agrees at 7 bases. CDR1 and CDR2 (germline): MNHEY, SVGAGI. CDR3 size: 13 residues. Trimming removed 6 bases from V and 3 bases from J; junction bases left unmatched: 4. CDR3 protein: CASRTGRDYGYTF. In nucleotides, the CDR3 is TGTGCCAGCAGGACAGGGAGAGACTATGGCTACACCTTC.